These 24 T cell receptor beta chains share one sample of origin, sequenced in a study of cytomegalovirus exposure and HLA in healthy donors. 13 Jbeta primers and 60 Vbeta primers were used for the PCR. The table came from immunoSEQ multiplex PCR; TCRdb's copy has only in-frame clones and leaves some out. The data show 190,000 or so clones, 82% seen once. Sequences were obtained from PBMCs. The receptors stem from a woman aged 45-60 years in good health and CMV-seropositive.

As concerns this clone: One end of the junction does not line up with germline, which may come from a read error. CDR3 nucleotide sequence: TGTGCCAGCAGATCGACAGGGAACAGTCAGTACTTC. Translation gives CASRSTGNSQYF. V gene TRBV7-9 combines with J gene TRBJ2-4, with 7 bases lining up with TRBD1. Germline assignment: CDR1 SEHNR and CDR2 FQNEAQ (reference sequence). The CDR3 totals 12 residues.

This clone was seen a handful of times. The chain links TRBV28 to TRBJ2-7; the match to TRBD2 covers 7 bases. Germline-derived CDR1 and CDR2 are MDHEN and SYDVKM. The CDR3 loop spans 15 amino acids. Trimming at V came to 2 bases and at J to 7 bases, leaving 11 bases not matched to a gene. CDR3 bases: TGTGCCAGCAGTTTAGACCGAGTCCCGGGGGGAGAGCAGTACTTC. It yields the protein CASSLDRVPGGEQYF.

The J gene is TRBJ1-5, the V gene TRBV19; a weak D match, TRBD1 (5 bases). This CDR3 comprises 17 residues. Germline V gives CDR1 LNHDA, CDR2 SQIVND (reference sequence). V lost 0 bases to trimming and J lost 2 bases, with 14 bases between them. Written as DNA, the CDR3 is TGTGCCAGTAGTATAGACGGTGGCGGGGGAGGCAATCAGCCCCAGCATTTT. Encoded protein: CASSIDGGGGGNQPQHF. The complete variable domain, with remaining parts taken from reference TRBV19 and TRBJ1-5, reads DGGITQSPKYLFRKEGQNVTLSCEQNLNHDAMYWYRQDPGQGLRLIYYSQIVNDFQKGDIAEGYSVSREKKESFPLTVTSAQKNPTAFYLCASSIDGGGGGNQPQHFGDGTRLSIL.

The V call is TRBV7-2, the J call TRBJ2-7, with TRBD1 identical over 11 bases. Germline V lookup: CDR1 SGHTA, CDR2 FQGNSA. The CDR3 length is 14 residues. The V and J ends lost 5 bases and 2 bases, in that order; junction bases with no gene match: 2. CDR3 bases: TGTGCCAGCAGCCGGACAGGGGGCCCCTACGAGCAGTACTTC. Translating gives CASSRTGGPYEQYF.

The chain couples TRBV11-2 to TRBJ1-3, with a weak D call TRBD1 (5 bases). The germline V gene has CDR1 SGHAT and CDR2 FQNNGV. CDR3 length equals 15 residues. The ends were cut back, 5 bases at V and 0 bases at J, with 11 bases in the middle. CDR3 sequence reads: CASSEQVISGNTIYF. The CDR3 DNA is TGTGCCAGCAGCGAACAGGTTATCTCTGGAAACACCATATATTTT.

The chain employs TRBV11-2 and TRBJ2-1; 8 bases map to TRBD2. The V segment lost 6 bases and the J segment 5 bases; nucleotides outside the gene matches: 9. Germline CDR1 reads SGHAT; CDR2 reads FQNNGV. The CDR3 loop spans 15 amino acids. The CDR3 DNA sequence: TGTGCCAGCAGGCGCCCGGGGGGGGCGAACAATGAGCAGTTCTTC. Amino acid sequence: CASRRPGGANNEQFF.

J is TRBJ1-3 and V is TRBV21-1. TRBV21-1 is noted as a pseudogene. The CDR3 covers 13 residues. CDR3 in amino acids: CASSSGIGNTIYF. CDR3 nucleotides: TGTGCCAGCAGCAGCGGTATTGGAAACACCATATATTTT.

The genes are TRBV28 and TRBJ1-1; 7 bases fit TRBD1. CDR3 size: 14 residues. From germline, CDR1 is MDHEN and CDR2 SYDVKM. V trimming: 2 bases; J trimming: 4 bases; junction bases outside the gene matches: 4. The CDR3 DNA follows: TGTGCCAGCAGTTTAAACAGGGGCGGCACTGAAGCTTTCTTT. Translation: CASSLNRGGTEAFF.

This chain joins TRBV28 and TRBJ2-2; TRBD2 aligns across 8 bases. Germline lookup yields CDR1 MDHEN and CDR2 SYDVKM. V lost 7 bases, J lost 2 bases, and 6 bases stayed unmatched. The CDR3 runs 15 residues. This CDR3 reads CASITGGGNTGELFF. In DNA form, the CDR3 reads TGTGCCAGCATTACCGGGGGGGGAAACACCGGGGAGCTGTTTTTT.

The CDR3: CASSQGGVDTQYF. The CDR3 DNA reads as TGTGCCAGCAGCCAGGGGGGCGTAGATACGCAGTATTTT. The chain carries TRBV2 and TRBJ2-3; D is possibly TRBD1 (7 bases). The V end was cut by 6 bases, the J end by 5 bases, with 12 bases between. The CDR3 has 13 amino acids. Germline V CDR1 and CDR2: SNHLY, FYNNEI.

To note about this clone: The junction departs from the called germline gene at one end, perhaps through a read error. The genes are TRBV4-3 and TRBJ2-6, with a possible D match to TRBD1 (6 bases). The CDR3 runs to 16 residues. Germline V lookup: CDR1 LGHNA, CDR2 YSLEER. The CDR3 reads CASSQDRTVGANGLTF. Written as DNA, the CDR3 is TGCGCCAGCAGCCAAGATCGGACAGTTGGGGCCAACGGCCTGACTTTC.

V gene TRBV5-6 combines with J gene TRBJ1-1; no clear D. Per the germline V gene, CDR1 is SGHDT and CDR2 is YYEEEE. The CDR3 covers 15 residues. V was clipped by 4 bases and J by 4 bases, with 17 bases between them. The DNA for the CDR3 is TGTGCCAGCAGCCTCCCGGTGGGCGGGAGCACTGAAGCTTTCTTT. Translation: CASSLPVGGSTEAFF.

The V gene is TRBV19, the J gene TRBJ2-7; weak D call: TRBD2 (6 bases). V gave up 3 bases and J gave up 1 base, with 7 bases separating them. This CDR3 spans 13 amino acids. Germline V gives CDR1 LNHDA, CDR2 SQIVND (reference sequence). As DNA, the CDR3 is TGTGCCAGTAGTATCGGGGGTTCCTACGAGCAGTACTTC. Amino acids: CASSIGGSYEQYF.

The V and J genes are TRBV2 and TRBJ2-1; TRBD2 might be the D (7 bases). This CDR3 contains 14 residues. V lost 8 bases and J 6 bases, leaving 17 bases between the germline ends. Germline lookup yields CDR1 SNHLY and CDR2 FYNNEI. The CDR3 region has the DNA TGTGCCAGCCCATGGACTAGGGGGGGCAATGAGCAGTTCTTC. Translated: CASPWTRGGNEQFF.

This sequence joins TRBV29-1 and TRBJ2-6, with 10 bases that match TRBD1. The CDR3 consists of 19 residues. Germline CDR1 reads SQVTM; CDR2 reads ANQGSEA. With V trimmed by 1 base and J by 0 bases, 9 bases remained unmatched. The CDR3 region has the DNA TGCAGCGTTGAAGGGGACAGGGGTCCCAAAAGCTCTGGGGCCAACGTCCTGACTTTC. Amino acid sequence: CSVEGDRGPKSSGANVLTF.

J is TRBJ1-2 and V is TRBV15; D is possibly TRBD1 (6 bases). V lost 9 bases to trimming and J lost 6 bases, with 17 bases between them. Germline CDR1 and CDR2: LNHNV and YYDKDF (reference sequence). The CDR3 contains 13 residues. The CDR3 loop reads CATPAGGANGYTF. CDR3 coding DNA: TGTGCCACTCCGGCGGGGGGGGCGAATGGCTACACCTTC.

The chain links TRBV5-1 to TRBJ2-7; D not certain. In germline, CDR1 is SGHRS, CDR2 YFSETQ. The CDR3 spans 14 residues. V dropped 0 bases and J dropped 0 bases, with 7 bases sitting between them. The CDR3 spells CASSLELYSYEQYF. CDR3 nucleotide sequence: TGCGCCAGCAGCTTGGAACTGTACTCCTACGAGCAGTACTTC.

In the case of this clone: Distinct nucleotide sequences in the sample also encode this CDR3. The chain employs TRBV20-1 and TRBJ1-2; the D gene is possibly TRBD1 (5 bases). Between the trimmed V and J ends, which lost 0 bases and 8 bases, there was a span of 7 bases. Germline loops: CDR1 DFQATT, CDR2 SNEGSKA (reference sequence). This CDR3 has 11 amino acids. CDR3 region: CSAREGGGYTF. DNA of the CDR3: TGCAGTGCTAGAGAGGGGGGAGGCTACACCTTC.

The chain uses TRBV28 and TRBJ2-2; 8 nucleotides agree with TRBD2. Germline V gene data show CDR1 as MDHEN and CDR2 as SYDVKM. J lost 1 base, V lost 5 bases, and 6 bases had no gene match. The CDR3 covers 16 residues. CDR3 in amino acids: CASSPQTSGNTGELFF. The CDR3 coding sequence is TGTGCCAGCAGTCCCCAAACTAGCGGGAACACCGGGGAGCTGTTTTTT. Looking up the rest from reference TRBV28 and TRBJ2-2 gives the full variable domain: DVKVTQSSRYLVKRTGEKVFLECVQDMDHENMFWYRQDPGLGLRLIYFSYDVKMKEKGDIPEGYSVSREKKERFSLILESASTNQTSMYLCASSPQTSGNTGELFFGEGSRLTVL.

The DNA for the CDR3 is TGCAGCGTTGGGCACAGCCAAGAGACCCAGTACTTC. Its protein is CSVGHSQETQYF. V gene TRBV29-1 combines with J gene TRBJ2-5; no definite D call. CDR1 is SQVTM and CDR2 is ANQGSEA in the germline V gene. Deletions cut 4 bases from V and 1 base from J, with 7 bases between. The CDR3 has 12 amino acids. The full variable domain, in which reference TRBV29-1 and TRBJ2-5 provide the parts outside the CDR3, is SAVISQKPSRDICQRGTSLTIQCQVDSQVTMMFWYRQQPGQSLTLIATANQGSEATYESGFVIDKFPISRPNLTFSTLTVSNMSPEDSSIYLCSVGHSQETQYFGPGTRLLVL.

This sequence joins TRBV28 and TRBJ2-2; 8 bases match TRBD1. The CDR3 is 14 amino acids. V shed 8 bases, J shed 5 bases, and the junction held 7 bases outside the gene matches. The germline CDR1 and CDR2 sequences are MDHEN and SYDVKM. The CDR3, as DNA: TGTGCCAGCTCGACAGGGGTGTGGACCGGGGAGCTGTTTTTT. Protein product: CASSTGVWTGELFF.

V is TRBV7-2 and J is TRBJ2-2; 11 bases line up with TRBD2. Germline V CDR1 and CDR2: SGHTA, FQGNSA. Trimming at V came to 4 bases and at J to 4 bases, leaving 5 bases not matched to a gene. This CDR3 is 16 amino acids long. The DNA for the CDR3 is TGTGCCAGCAGCTCGGATAGCGGGAGGGCCACCGGGGAGCTGTTTTTT. It is translated as CASSSDSGRATGELFF.

The chain employs TRBV6-5 and TRBJ1-1; weak D call: TRBD1 (5 bases). Per the germline V gene, CDR1 is MNHEY and CDR2 is SVGAGI. With 5 bases removed from V and 10 bases from J, the gap between germline ends came to 17 bases. The CDR3 spans 13 residues. This CDR3 is CASSPVGSGGAFF. As DNA, the CDR3 is TGTGCCAGCAGTCCCGTGGGCAGCGGGGGAGCTTTCTTT.

V gene TRBV7-8 combines with J gene TRBJ1-2; the D gene is possibly TRBD1 (6 bases). Germline V gene sequence: CDR1 SGHVS, CDR2 FQNEAQ. V lost 5 bases and J lost 8, with 15 bases in between. The CDR3 runs to 13 residues. DNA of the CDR3: TGTGCCAGCAGCCCTGGGGCAGGGGTGGGCTACACCTTC. As protein: CASSPGAGVGYTF.